These 22 T cell receptor beta chains were sequenced from one sample in a study of response to subunit inactivated influenza vaccine. TCRdb re-called the RT-PCR reads through MiXCR, storing one row per CDR3 protein. The top ten clones hold under 3.5% of a sample with about 540,000 distinct CDR3 sequences, less than 25% of them seen once. Separately, the same data were catalogued under a study of T cells expressing NK-cell markers. That report notes: 5'RACE template switching built TCR beta cDNA with unique molecular identifiers.

This sample comprised CD4+ T cells sorted from PBMCs, obtained roughly 13 days after vaccination. Receptors were obtained from a man aged 50 or older who received an inactivated influenza vaccine.

The chain links TRBV6-1 to TRBJ1-1, with D uncertain. The CDR3 extends over 13 amino acids. Deletions cut 6 bases from V and 4 bases from J, with 12 bases between. Germline CDR1 is MNHNS and CDR2 is SASEGT. The CDR3 loop reads CASRRTASTEAFF. The CDR3 coding sequence is TGTGCCAGCAGACGGACGGCCAGCACTGAAGCTTTCTTT.

V gene TRBV2 combines with J gene TRBJ2-2; 7 bases are shared with TRBD1. The CDR3 sequence is 17 residues long. Germline V gives CDR1 SNHLY, CDR2 FYNNEI. V shed 5 bases, J shed 3 bases, and the junction held 12 bases outside the gene matches. Here the CDR3 DNA reads TGTGCCAGCAGTCATCAAACAGGGGCTAAGGACACCGGGGAGCTGTTTTTT. This codes for CASSHQTGAKDTGELFF. The variable domain in full, with the rest retrieved from reference TRBV2 and TRBJ2-2, is EPEVTQTPSHQVTQMGQEVILRCVPISNHLYFYWYRQILGQKVEFLVSFYNNEISEKSEIFDDQFSVERPDGSNFTLKIRSTKLEDSAMYFCASSHQTGAKDTGELFFGEGSRLTVL.

This clonotype was observed at least ten times. The chain employs TRBV29-1 and TRBJ2-3; D is uncertain. Looked up from germline, CDR1 is SQVTM and CDR2 is ANQGSEA. Trimming removed 5 bases from V and 8 bases from J, with 20 bases in between. This CDR3 region has 14 residues. The chain's CDR3 is CSVKGEITTGTQYF. For the CDR3, the DNA is TGCAGCGTTAAGGGTGAAATTACGACGGGTACGCAGTATTTT.

This clonotype was counted only a few times. The chain joins TRBV28 to TRBJ1-3; D not resolved. This CDR3 contains 11 residues. Per the germline V gene, CDR1 is MDHEN and CDR2 is SYDVKM. Trimming stripped 2 bases from V and 7 bases from J, with 3 bases between. This chain's CDR3 is CASSLVNTIYF. CDR3 DNA: TGTGCCAGCAGTTTAGTTAACACCATATATTTT.

This clonotype was picked up a small number of times. The chain uses TRBV20-1 and TRBJ1-6; 9 bases agree with TRBD1. V lost 5 bases, J lost 10 bases, and 9 bases stayed unmatched. Germline assignment: CDR1 DFQATT and CDR2 SNEGSKA (reference sequence). CDR3 length: 14 amino acids. CDR3 region: CSAPKGTGWSPLHF. The CDR3 DNA sequence: TGCAGTGCTCCAAAGGGGACAGGGTGGTCACCCCTCCACTTT.

The rearrangement uses TRBV7-2 and TRBJ2-3, with 10 bases aligning to TRBD2. Germline V lookup: CDR1 SGHTA, CDR2 FQGNSA. V shed 0 bases, J shed 6 bases, and the junction held 9 bases outside the gene matches. The CDR3 is 17 residues long. As DNA, the CDR3 is TGTGCCAGCAGCTTAGCTATGTCTAGCGGGAGTTTGGATACGCAGTATTTT. Its protein product is CASSLAMSSGSLDTQYF.

The chain is built from TRBV6-1 and TRBJ2-1; D is unclear. Between the trimmed V and J ends, which lost 1 base and 4 bases, there was a span of 14 bases. The CDR3 loop spans 16 amino acids. CDR1 is MNHNS and CDR2 is SASEGT in the germline V gene. The CDR3 is CASSEESALGYNEQFF. The CDR3 region has the DNA TGTGCCAGCAGTGAAGAATCGGCGCTAGGGTACAATGAGCAGTTCTTC.

This rearrangement joins TRBV4-3 to TRBJ2-7, with TRBD1 identical over 7 bases. Per germline, CDR1 LGHNA and CDR2 YSLEER. The CDR3 is 15 amino acids. V shed 1 base, J shed 2 bases, and the junction held 5 bases outside the gene matches. The CDR3 bases are TGCGCCAGCAGCCAAGGGGCAGGACAGGCCTACGAGCAGTACTTC. It is translated as CASSQGAGQAYEQYF.

This clonotype occurred a few times. This chain joins TRBV4-1 and TRBJ1-2; tentative D call: TRBD1 (6 bases). This CDR3 is built from 15 residues. Germline loops: CDR1 MGHRA, CDR2 YSYEKL. Between the trimmed V and J ends, which lost 1 base and 8 bases, there was a span of 17 bases. CDR3 nucleotide sequence: TGCGCCAGCAGCCAAGCAAGAGGGGGTGGCTACGGCTACACCTTC. It translates to CASSQARGGGYGYTF.

The V call is TRBV29-1, the J call TRBJ1-6; 9 positions agree with TRBD1. CDR1 and CDR2 from the germline V gene are SQVTM and ANQGSEA. The CDR3 totals 13 residues. Trimming took 6 bases from V and 7 from J; bases not matched to a gene: 4. The CDR3 DNA reads as TGCAGCGTGGGACAGGGCCCAAATTCACCCCTCCACTTT. It yields the protein CSVGQGPNSPLHF.

This clonotype has ten or more counts. V is TRBV12-3 or TRBV12-4 and J is TRBJ2-1; 12 bases map to TRBD2. V lost 6 bases, J lost 3 bases, and 3 bases stayed unmatched. The CDR3 consists of 15 residues. This chain's CDR3 is CASSPLAGGYNEQFF. For the CDR3, the DNA is TGTGCCAGCAGCCCACTAGCGGGGGGCTACAATGAGCAGTTCTTC.

V and J are TRBV9 and TRBJ2-1; no firm D call. V was trimmed by 4 bases and J by 6 bases, leaving 8 bases between them. The CDR3 length is 12 residues. Germline V gives CDR1 SGDLS, CDR2 YYNGEE. The CDR3 spells CASSLMSNEQFF. The CDR3 DNA sequence: TGTGCCAGCAGCCTAATGTCCAATGAGCAGTTCTTC.

V usage is TRBV7-2 and J usage is TRBJ2-3; 7 positions agree with TRBD2. The CDR3 is 13 amino acids. Germline CDR1 SGHTA, CDR2 FQGNSA. The J segment lost 8 bases and the V segment lost 1 base, leaving 3 bases of the junction unmatched. The CDR3 sequence: CASSLGLAVTQYF. The CDR3 region has the DNA TGTGCCAGCAGCTTAGGGCTAGCGGTTACGCAGTATTTT.

The chain recombines TRBV7-8 with TRBJ1-5; D uncertain. This CDR3 is 15 amino acids long. Germline V gene data show CDR1 as SGHVS and CDR2 as FQNEAQ. The V gene lost 5 bases and the J gene lost 4 bases, with 15 bases spanning the gap. This chain's CDR3 is CASSEGGLGNQPQHF. Written as DNA, the CDR3 is TGTGCCAGCAGCGAAGGAGGACTGGGTAATCAGCCCCAGCATTTT.

The V and J genes are TRBV5-1 and TRBJ2-3; possible D gene TRBD2, 5 bases. Germline values: CDR1 SGHRS, CDR2 YFSETQ. Between the trimmed V and J ends, which lost 1 base and 2 bases, there was a span of 8 bases. CDR3 length equals 14 residues. For the CDR3, the DNA is TGCGCCAGCAGCTTGCGGGAAAACACAGATACGCAGTATTTT. Translated, it gives CASSLRENTDTQYF.

The genes are TRBV7-2 and TRBJ2-3, with 8 nucleotides matching TRBD2. This CDR3 has 17 amino acids. Germline CDR1 SGHTA, CDR2 FQGNSA. Unmatched junction bases numbered 17, after V lost 5 bases and J lost 7 bases. The CDR3 loop reads CASSPSGLAKNFNTQYF. The CDR3 DNA reads as TGTGCCAGCAGCCCGAGCGGACTAGCCAAAAACTTCAATACGCAGTATTTT.

This clonotype has more than one count but fewer than ten. The chain recombines TRBV18 with TRBJ2-2; D is unclear. Germline assignment: CDR1 KGHSH and CDR2 LQKENI. V dropped 3 bases and J dropped 1 base, with 12 bases sitting between them. The CDR3 sequence is 16 residues long. Here the CDR3 DNA reads TGTGCCAGCTCACCGGAGAACCCGATGAACACCGGGGAGCTGTTTTTT. Translating gives CASSPENPMNTGELFF.

The sample holds a few counts of this clonotype. The chain employs TRBV7-9 and TRBJ1-4; D uncertain. The CDR3 covers 15 residues. Germline CDR1 and CDR2: SEHNR and FQNEAQ (reference sequence). V was trimmed by 1 base and J by 0 bases, leaving 6 bases between them. The CDR3: CASSLGFATNEKLFF. Written as DNA, the CDR3 is TGTGCCAGCAGCTTAGGGTTTGCAACTAATGAAAAACTGTTTTTT.

This rearrangement joins TRBV3-1 to TRBJ2-5; 9 positions agree with TRBD2. The CDR3 has 16 amino acids. Trimming took 4 bases from V and 5 from J; bases not matched to a gene: 11. CDR1 is LGHDT, CDR2 YNNKEL, per germline (reference sequence). The CDR3, as DNA: TGTGCCAGCAGCCGAATTCAAGCGGGAGGCAGCGAGACCCAGTACTTC. It yields the protein CASSRIQAGGSETQYF.

The V and J genes are TRBV29-1 and TRBJ1-1; 9 nucleotides match TRBD1. CDR1 and CDR2 from the germline V gene are SQVTM and ANQGSEA. The V and J ends lost 5 bases and 4 bases, in that order; junction bases with no gene match: 5. The CDR3 is 13 amino acids. CDR3 protein: CSVSDRGSTEAFF. The CDR3 DNA is TGCAGCGTTTCGGACAGGGGATCCACTGAAGCTTTCTTT.

This clonotype showed up just a few times. The chain employs TRBV2 and TRBJ1-2; D may be TRBD1 (6 bases). This CDR3 is 14 amino acids long. V shed 2 bases and J shed 6 bases, with 13 bases lying between them. Germline V gene data show CDR1 as SNHLY and CDR2 as FYNNEI. CDR3 nucleotides: TGTGCCAGCAGTGAACGGTTGACAGGAGATGGCTACACCTTC. It specifies CASSERLTGDGYTF.

This clonotype was counted only a few times. V usage is TRBV5-5 and J usage is TRBJ2-3; TRBD1 agrees at 10 bases. The V gene end was trimmed by 2 bases and the J gene end by 0 bases; junction bases not matched to a gene: 9. Germline loops: CDR1 SGHKS, CDR2 YYEKEE (reference sequence). The CDR3 extends over 18 amino acids. The CDR3 DNA follows: TGTGCCAGCAGCTTCCGGGACAGGGGTTACCCTAGCACAGATACGCAGTATTTT. Protein product: CASSFRDRGYPSTDTQYF.